This TCR beta chain came from a study of control samples from healthy donors and cancer patients. Method: immunoSEQ multiplex PCR; TCRdb's copy keeps in-frame clones and lacks some. This sample has 75,000 to 95,000 clones, with roughly 80% found just once. Trimming shortened V by 3 bases and J by 8 bases, and 11 bases separated the two germline ends. The V gene's germline CDR1 is SEHNR and CDR2 FQNEAQ (reference sequence). The CDR3 totals 14 residues. Sequencing was done on a sample of PBMCs. This clonotype originated in a man aged 70-80 years with lung cancer. The J gene is TRBJ1-6, the V gene TRBV7-9; no firm D call. CDR3 coding DNA: TGTGCCAGCAGCTTTGCAGAATCTTATTCACCCCTCCACTTT. Protein: CASSFAESYSPLHF.